Reported below is one TCR beta chain. The antigen is unknown. This specimen belongs to a study of cytomegalovirus exposure and HLA in healthy donors. The donors belonged to the roughly 130-subject validation cohort, separate from the roughly 650-subject first cohort. Study-wide results and limits: In vitro checks showed that a few CMV-associated chains really do target CMV antigens. High specificity and sensitivity for cytomegalovirus status were reported for the classifier. The tendency of first-cohort TCR clusters to co-occur in the 100 to 150 validation repertoires was identified by a subsequent analysis.

Only in-frame clones appear in the TCRdb table, and some are missing; sequencing was by immunoSEQ multiplex PCR. The table lists some 140,000 clones, more than 70% of them singletons. The CDR3 loop spans 15 amino acids. Trimming cost V 9 bases and J 0 bases; bases outside gene matches: 5. Germline V gives CDR1 LNHNV, CDR2 YYDKDF (reference sequence). The TCR comes from a human donor in good health. Source material: PBMCs. The chain combines TRBV15 with TRBJ1-5, with 10 positions matching TRBD1. CDR3 loop: CATGDRGNSNQPQHF. The DNA of the CDR3 is TGTGCCACGGGGGACAGGGGCAATAGCAATCAGCCCCAGCATTTT.